A single sample gave rise to the 29 T cell receptor beta chains below, sequenced in a study of shared clonotypes between healthy human individuals. The protocol was immunoSEQ multiplex PCR, while the TCRdb copy is restricted to in-frame clones and leaves out a portion. The table lists roughly 2.2 million clones, 85% to 95% of them singletons. The sequencing sample was made of naive CD4+ T cells from PBMCs. Subset in this sample: CD45RA+ positively selected. These receptors originate from a man younger than 35 in good health. Some clones in this sample may be carry-over from other donors' samples.

The rearrangement joins TRBV9 to TRBJ2-5; 12 bases agree with TRBD1. The germline gives CDR1 SGDLS, CDR2 YYNGEE. V was clipped by 2 bases and J by 5 bases; unmatched bases: 7. The CDR3 loop spans 16 amino acids. CDR3 nucleotide sequence: TGTGCCAGCAGCGTTCGAGGGACAGGGGGCTCGGAGACCCAGTACTTC. This gives the protein CASSVRGTGGSETQYF.

This clone was recorded once. The chain is built from TRBV6-5 and TRBJ2-3; TRBD2 aligns across 8 bases. CDR3 size: 15 residues. Germline loops: CDR1 MNHEY, CDR2 SVGAGI. Trimming removed 6 bases from V and 2 bases from J; junction bases left unmatched: 7. CDR3 in amino acids: CASSSGTRLTDTQYF. The CDR3 coding sequence is TGTGCCAGCAGCTCCGGGACTAGACTCACAGATACGCAGTATTTT.

In this sample, this clone turned up once. The chain has TRBV10-3 and TRBJ2-2, with 10 bases identical to TRBD1. In germline, CDR1 is ENHRY, CDR2 SYGVKD. The CDR3 runs to 16 residues. The trim removed 10 bases at V and 6 bases at J, leaving 14 bases unmatched. As DNA, the CDR3 is TGTGCCACTAACCCCGGGACAGGGGTTTCGGCCGGGGAGCTGTTTTTT. Its translation is CATNPGTGVSAGELFF.

The CDR3 region is CASSLGLAGVTDTQYF. The CDR3 DNA sequence: TGTGCCAGCAGCCTTGGACTAGCGGGAGTGACAGATACGCAGTATTTT. The J gene is TRBJ2-3, the V gene TRBV7-2, with TRBD2 matching over 13 bases. The V gene's germline CDR1 is SGHTA and CDR2 FQGNSA. V gave up 5 bases and J gave up 3 bases; unmatched junction bases: 5. The CDR3 runs 16 residues.

The rearrangement links TRBV4-1 to TRBJ2-4, with 9 bases lining up with TRBD2. CDR1 MGHRA and CDR2 YSYEKL come from the germline V gene. Trimming at V came to 2 bases and at J to 6 bases, leaving 5 bases not matched to a gene. The CDR3 consists of 15 residues. In DNA, the CDR3 is TGCGCCAGCAGCCAATCGGGACTAGCTGGAAACATTCAGTACTTC. As protein: CASSQSGLAGNIQYF.

The chain combines TRBV27 with TRBJ2-1, with 8 bases aligning to TRBD2. The V gene end was trimmed by 4 bases and the J gene end by 5 bases; junction bases not matched to a gene: 10. The germline CDR1 and CDR2 sequences are MNHEY and SMNVEV (reference sequence). The CDR3 contains 16 residues. CDR3 amino acids: CASSSSGVAGNNEQFF. CDR3 nucleotides: TGTGCCAGCAGTTCCTCCGGGGTAGCGGGGAACAATGAGCAGTTCTTC.

The gene calls are TRBV9 and TRBJ1-2, with D uncertain. Looked up from germline, CDR1 is SGDLS and CDR2 is YYNGEE. The CDR3 runs 13 residues. Deletions cut 3 bases from V and 0 bases from J, with 6 bases between. The CDR3 nucleotides read TGTGCCAGCAGCGACCAGGCTAACTATGGCTACACCTTC. Protein sequence: CASSDQANYGYTF. Combining the CDR3 with reference TRBV9 and TRBJ1-2 gives the whole variable domain DSGVTQTPKHLITATGQRVTLRCSPRSGDLSVYWYQQSLDQGLQFLIQYYNGEERAKGNILERFSAQQFPDLHSELNLSSLELGDSALYFCASSDQANYGYTFGSGTRLTVV.

J is TRBJ1-1 and V is TRBV28; TRBD1 matches 8 bases. Germline V gives CDR1 MDHEN, CDR2 SYDVKM. The length of the CDR3 is 15 residues. V lost 4 bases and J lost 3; bases outside the gene matches: 7. The CDR3 bases are TGTGCCAGCAGTTCCGGACAGGGCTGGGACACTGAAGCTTTCTTT. As protein: CASSSGQGWDTEAFF.

Comments on this clone: Other DNA sequences of this sample code for an identical CDR3. This chain uses TRBV4-2 with TRBJ2-7, with 11 bases matching TRBD1. This CDR3 contains 16 residues. CDR1 is LGHNA, CDR2 YNFKEQ, per germline. Losses at the gene ends were 1 base for V and 1 base for J; bases not matched to a gene: 3. This CDR3 is CASSQGGTGGSYEQYF. DNA of the CDR3: TGTGCCAGCAGCCAAGGGGGGACAGGGGGTTCCTACGAGCAGTACTTC.

This sequence joins TRBV28 and TRBJ1-1, with 11 bases lining up with TRBD1. The germline V gene has CDR1 MDHEN and CDR2 SYDVKM. Germline trimming cut 2 bases from V and 4 bases from J; bases unmatched to any gene: 3. The CDR3 is 15 residues long. The CDR3 DNA is TGTGCCAGCAGTTTAGTCGGGACAGGGGGCACTGAAGCTTTCTTT. As protein: CASSLVGTGGTEAFF.

J is TRBJ2-7 and V is TRBV7-9; D is unresolved. The V and J ends lost 0 bases and 1 base respectively, with 10 bases between them. Germline loops: CDR1 SEHNR, CDR2 FQNEAQ (reference sequence). The CDR3 has 15 residues. CDR3 loop: CASSLADQPSYEQYF. The CDR3 coding sequence is TGTGCCAGCAGCTTAGCGGATCAGCCTTCCTACGAGCAGTACTTC. The whole variable domain, filled in from reference TRBV7-9 and TRBJ2-7, reads DTGVSQNPRHKITKRGQNVTFRCDPISEHNRLYWYRQTLGQGPEFLTYFQNEAQLEKSRLLSDRFSAERPKGSFSTLEIQRTEQGDSAMYLCASSLADQPSYEQYFGPGTRLTVT.

The gene calls are TRBV6-6 and TRBJ1-1; D remains ambiguous. Germline V CDR1 and CDR2: MNHNY, SVGAGI (reference sequence). Trimming took 6 bases from V and 4 from J, leaving 9 bases between them. The CDR3 is made up of 12 amino acids. The CDR3 is CASSRSGTEAFF. DNA of the CDR3: TGTGCCAGCAGCCGTAGCGGCACTGAAGCTTTCTTT.

This chain connects TRBV30 to TRBJ2-7, with D uncertain. V lost 0 bases, J lost 1 base, and 13 bases lay in between. Germline lookup yields CDR1 GTSNPN and CDR2 SVGIG (reference sequence). CDR3 length equals 15 residues. CDR3 bases: TGTGCCTGGAGTGTAACGGCTCTGACGTCCTACGAGCAGTACTTC. It encodes CAWSVTALTSYEQYF.

This chain connects TRBV28 to TRBJ2-7, with TRBD1 as a possible D gene (7 bases). V was pared by 8 bases and J by 4 bases, with 18 bases between. The CDR3 spans 14 residues. From germline, CDR1 is MDHEN and CDR2 SYDVKM. The CDR3 bases are TGTGCCAGCGGTTCCCCCCAGGGGGGTTACGAGCAGTACTTC. Encoded protein: CASGSPQGGYEQYF.

The CDR3 is CASSSTGISSDTQYF. DNA for the CDR3: TGTGCCAGCAGTTCGACAGGTATCTCATCAGATACGCAGTATTTT. V and J are TRBV2 and TRBJ2-3; D perhaps matches TRBD1 (6 bases). Looked up from germline, CDR1 is SNHLY and CDR2 is FYNNEI. The CDR3 is made up of 15 amino acids. V shed 5 bases and J shed 4 bases, with 16 bases lying between them.

This clone came up a few times. Within the sample, other DNA sequences also encode this same CDR3. V is TRBV28 and J is TRBJ1-2; D is unclear. The CDR3 has 8 residues. Germline V gene lookup returns CDR1 MDHEN and CDR2 SYDVKM. Between the trimmed V and J ends, which lost 10 bases and 6 bases, there was a span of 3 bases. The CDR3 region has the DNA TGTGCCACCGATGGCTACACCTTC. Amino acid sequence: CATDGYTF.

V is TRBV28 and J is TRBJ1-1; no clear D gene. Trimming shortened V by 10 bases and J by 3 bases, and 12 bases separated the two germline ends. The germline gives CDR1 MDHEN, CDR2 SYDVKM. The CDR3 loop spans 12 amino acids. The CDR3, as DNA: TGTGCCACCAGCGGTCCGTACACTGAAGCTTTCTTT. Translating it yields CATSGPYTEAFF.

J is TRBJ2-5 and V is TRBV29-1; maybe TRBD1 (6 bases). This CDR3 is built from 13 residues. V lost 4 bases, J lost 2 bases, and 11 bases lay in between. The germline V gene encodes CDR1 SQVTM and CDR2 ANQGSEA. In DNA, the CDR3 is TGCAGCGTTGGGTTAGGGGGTCAAGAGACCCAGTACTTC. Its translation is CSVGLGGQETQYF.

The V and J genes are TRBV4-2 and TRBJ1-5, with D hard to call. V was trimmed by 0 bases and J by 5 bases, leaving 5 bases between them. This CDR3 is built from 13 residues. The germline gives CDR1 LGHNA, CDR2 YNFKEQ. The CDR3, as DNA: TGTGCCAGCAGCCAAGACAGCTATCAGCCCCAGCATTTT. As protein: CASSQDSYQPQHF.

This chain connects TRBV28 to TRBJ2-5, with 8 bases aligning to TRBD2. The germline gives CDR1 MDHEN, CDR2 SYDVKM. This CDR3 region has 16 residues. V lost 6 bases, J lost 2 bases, and 11 bases stayed unmatched. The CDR3 nucleotides are TGTGCCAGCAGCACCGGGACTAGGTGGTTACAAGAGACCCAGTACTTC. Its translation: CASSTGTRWLQETQYF.

The chain uses TRBV7-2 and TRBJ2-1, with a tentative D call TRBD1 (5 bases). Trimming left V 4 bases short and J 2 bases short, with 9 bases between. The CDR3 loop spans 14 amino acids. CDR1 and CDR2 from the germline V gene are SGHTA and FQGNSA. The CDR3 DNA follows: TGTGCCAGCAGCTCACAGACAGCCTACAATGAGCAGTTCTTC. It translates to CASSSQTAYNEQFF.

The V and J genes are TRBV7-7 and TRBJ2-2, with D hard to call. V lost 0 bases, J lost 6 bases, and 8 bases lay in between. CDR1 and CDR2 from the germline V gene are SSHAT and FNYEAQ (reference sequence). There are 14 residues in the CDR3. For the CDR3, the DNA is TGTGCCAGCAGCTTAGCCCCCCGGGCCGGGGAGCTGTTTTTT. As protein: CASSLAPRAGELFF.

In this sample, this clone turned up once. The chain is built from TRBV18 and TRBJ1-5; D unclear. Germline values: CDR1 KGHSH, CDR2 LQKENI. The V and J ends lost 1 base and 3 bases respectively, with 10 bases between them. CDR3 length: 15 amino acids. CDR3 DNA sequence: TGTGCCAGCTCACCACAGACTTCTGCCAATCAGCCCCAGCATTTT. It is translated as CASSPQTSANQPQHF.

The chain uses TRBV11-2 and TRBJ1-1; D not certain. Germline V gene lookup returns CDR1 SGHAT and CDR2 FQNNGV. This CDR3 has 13 amino acids. V gave up 10 bases and J gave up 0 bases, with 12 bases separating them. CDR3 sequence reads: CATRASLNTEAFF. The DNA of the CDR3 is TGTGCCACCCGGGCCAGCCTGAACACTGAAGCTTTCTTT.

Remarks on this clone: The same CDR3 is also encoded by other DNA sequences in this sample. This sequence joins TRBV5-1 and TRBJ2-7; a weak D match, TRBD2 (5 bases). Germline V lookup: CDR1 SGHRS, CDR2 YFSETQ. The length of the CDR3 is 15 residues. V was clipped by 0 bases and J by 2 bases, with 12 bases between them. CDR3 sequence reads: CASSLGRTGPYEQYF. CDR3 coding DNA: TGCGCCAGCAGCTTGGGTCGGACTGGACCCTACGAGCAGTACTTC.

V and J are TRBV4-1 and TRBJ2-7; 9 bases agree with TRBD1. CDR1 is MGHRA, CDR2 YSYEKL, per germline. The CDR3 covers 15 residues. The trim removed 5 bases at V and 4 bases at J, leaving 9 bases unmatched. CDR3 in amino acids: CASSDPGQGYYEQYF. The CDR3 DNA sequence: TGCGCCAGCAGCGATCCGGGACAGGGATATTACGAGCAGTACTTC.

The chain employs TRBV7-2 and TRBJ1-5; D might be TRBD1 (6 bases). The CDR3 totals 12 residues. Deletions cut 6 bases from V and 7 bases from J, with 10 bases between. Germline CDR1 reads SGHTA; CDR2 reads FQGNSA. The CDR3 spells CASSSQGQPQHF. DNA for the CDR3: TGTGCCAGCAGTTCCCAGGGGCAGCCCCAGCATTTT.

J is TRBJ2-1 and V is TRBV7-6, with 9 bases that match TRBD2. This CDR3 comprises 16 residues. Germline trimming cut 3 bases from V and 13 bases from J; bases unmatched to any gene: 16. CDR1 SGHVS and CDR2 FNYEAQ come from the germline V gene. CDR3 residues: CASSFSWREGRRFQFF. The CDR3 DNA reads as TGTGCCAGCAGCTTCTCATGGCGGGAGGGCCGTCGGTTTCAGTTCTTC.

The CDR3 DNA reads TGTGCCAGCAGCTCAGGACAGCTAATTATGAACACTGAAGCTTTCTTT. It translates to CASSSGQLIMNTEAFF. V usage is TRBV5-6 and J usage is TRBJ1-1; D might be TRBD1 (6 bases). The CDR3 sequence is 16 residues long. Deletions cut 3 bases from V and 0 bases from J, with 15 bases between. CDR1 is SGHDT, CDR2 YYEEEE, per germline.